This is a list of T cell receptor beta chains from one sample in a study of T cell responses to AZD1222 COVID-19 vaccine. The repertoire was sequenced with immunoSEQ multiplex PCR; TCRdb's copy has only in-frame clones and lacks some. Here the sample spans roughly 150,000 clones, 91% being singletons. Material: peripheral blood, obtained on day 0 of AZD1222 vaccination. These receptors were taken from an adult in good health. CDR3s include the opening cysteine and the closing phenylalanine or tryptophan. Each record gives: V gene, CDR3 protein.

TRBV30 CAWSLLDRYGYTF
TRBV28 CASSLRGLAGARGELFF
TRBV2 CASSAFQGEQPQHF
TRBV19 CASSASYGYREQFF
TRBV19 CASRLAGGTSGELFF
TRBV5-8 CASSRIGGFYEQYF
TRBV5-1 CASSGGQGNYNEQFF
TRBV7-6 CASSPSTSTQFF
TRBV5-6 CASSLDQGRKAFF
TRBV3-1/TRBV3-2 CASSQRRDRVFCGANVLTF
TRBV19 CASSPTGQNTEAFF
TRBV19 CASSRQGGNTGELFF
TRBV5-6 CASSWASGGAWNEQFF
TRBV28 CASSLALSGANVLTF
TRBV7-6 CASSAGLAGAYTDTQYF